These 27 T cell receptor beta chains share one sample of origin, sequenced in a study of OX40 agonist ivuxolimab in advanced cancers. Generated by immunoSEQ multiplex PCR, the TCRdb table keeps only in-frame clones and is missing some. The profile shows 65,000 to 90,000 clones, 80% to 95% of them singletons. The sequencing here drew on CD4+ or CD8+ T cells sorted from blood, taken in a trial of the OX40 agonist ivuxolimab. Source of these receptors: an adult with an advanced solid tumor such as melanoma, head and neck, liver or kidney cancer.

V usage is TRBV28 and J usage is TRBJ2-6, with D perhaps TRBD1 (5 bases). The V gene lost 3 bases and the J gene lost 2 bases, with 8 bases spanning the gap. The CDR3 extends over 15 amino acids. The germline CDR1 and CDR2 sequences are MDHEN and SYDVKM. In DNA form, the CDR3 reads TGTGCCAGCAGTTTGGGCAGGGCTGGGGCCAACGTCCTGACTTTC. Residues: CASSLGRAGANVLTF.

This clone was seen more than once but under ten times. The V gene is TRBV2, the J gene TRBJ1-5; no reliable D call. This CDR3 is 14 amino acids long. Germline CDR1 is SNHLY and CDR2 is FYNNEI. The V end lost 3 bases, the J end lost 2 bases, and 8 bases lay between the germline ends. For the CDR3, the DNA is TGTGCCAGCAGTGATGCAAGGGGCAATCAGCCCCAGCATTTT. It codes for CASSDARGNQPQHF.

This sequence joins TRBV11-2 and TRBJ2-1, with 12 bases that match TRBD2. The CDR3 contains 17 residues. J was trimmed by 4 bases and V by 3 bases; bases with no gene match: 7. From germline, CDR1 is SGHAT and CDR2 FQNNGV. The chain's CDR3 is CASSLFLAGGIYNEQFF. For the CDR3, the DNA is TGTGCCAGCAGCTTGTTCCTAGCGGGAGGGATTTACAATGAGCAGTTCTTC.

The chain employs TRBV28 and TRBJ2-2, with a tentative D call TRBD1 (7 bases). The CDR3 runs to 15 residues. The germline CDR1 and CDR2 sequences are MDHEN and SYDVKM. V lost 5 bases and J lost 4, with 14 bases in between. Here the CDR3 reads CASSRETGFTGELFF. For the CDR3, the DNA is TGTGCCAGCAGTCGGGAGACAGGGTTCACCGGGGAGCTGTTTTTT.

This clone appeared once. J is TRBJ2-2 and V is TRBV7-2, with 7 bases aligning to TRBD1. Per germline, CDR1 SGHTA and CDR2 FQGNSA. After removal of 3 bases from V and 4 bases from J, the junction contained 2 bases not matched to a gene. The CDR3 contains 14 residues. The CDR3 sequence is CASSFRDSTGELFF. In DNA form, the CDR3 reads TGTGCCAGCAGCTTTCGGGACAGCACCGGGGAGCTGTTTTTT. Variable domain in full (rest from reference TRBV7-2 and TRBJ2-2): GAGVSQSPSNKVTEKGKDVELRCDPISGHTALYWYRQSLGQGLEFLIYFQGNSAPDKSGLPSDRFSAERTGGSVSTLTIQRTQQEDSAVYLCASSFRDSTGELFFGEGSRLTVL.

The chain combines TRBV7-9 with TRBJ2-1; TRBD2 matches at 12 bases. This CDR3 has 15 residues. Looked up from germline, CDR1 is SEHNR and CDR2 is FQNEAQ (reference sequence). V was clipped by 1 base and J by 8 bases; unmatched bases: 3. CDR3 DNA: TGTGCCAGCAGCTTAGTGCTAGCGGGAGGGGATGAGCAGTTCTTC. Translation: CASSLVLAGGDEQFF.

The chain recombines TRBV5-1 with TRBJ2-2; 9 bases fit TRBD1. There are 16 residues in the CDR3. V was pared by 5 bases and J by 5 bases, with 10 bases of the junction left unmatched. CDR1 is SGHRS, CDR2 YFSETQ, per germline. For the CDR3, the DNA is TGCGCCAGCAGTTTGTCGGGACAGGGTCATACCGGGGAGCTGTTTTTT. Its protein is CASSLSGQGHTGELFF.

The CDR3 region is CASSSRTRNLQETQYF. The CDR3, as DNA: TGTGCCAGTAGTAGTAGGACTAGAAACCTGCAAGAGACCCAGTACTTC. The rearrangement links TRBV19 to TRBJ2-5, with 7 bases lining up with TRBD2. CDR3 size: 16 residues. Germline assignment: CDR1 LNHDA and CDR2 SQIVND (reference sequence). The V and J ends lost 4 bases and 2 bases, in that order; junction bases with no gene match: 10.

This chain connects TRBV28 to TRBJ1-5, with D perhaps TRBD1 (6 bases). The germline CDR1 and CDR2 sequences are MDHEN and SYDVKM. This CDR3 is 14 amino acids long. The V end lost 4 bases, the J end lost 7 bases, and 14 bases lay between the germline ends. Here the CDR3 DNA reads TGTGCCAGCAGTTGGGGGGGCGGCGTACAGCCCCAGCATTTT. It translates to CASSWGGGVQPQHF. The full variable domain, rest sourced from reference TRBV28 and TRBJ1-5, is DVKVTQSSRYLVKRTGEKVFLECVQDMDHENMFWYRQDPGLGLRLIYFSYDVKMKEKGDIPEGYSVSREKKERFSLILESASTNQTSMYLCASSWGGGVQPQHFGDGTRLSIL.

This chain links TRBV13 with TRBJ2-1, with D tentatively TRBD2 (6 bases). The germline CDR1 and CDR2 sequences are PRHDT and FYEKMQ (reference sequence). The CDR3 is 14 amino acids. Trimming removed 7 bases at V and 4 bases at J, with 14 bases between. The CDR3 here is CASNGGTGYNEQFF. CDR3 in DNA: TGTGCCAGCAACGGCGGGACGGGGTACAATGAGCAGTTCTTC.

This chain joins TRBV7-2 and TRBJ2-2; no firm D call. The CDR3 extends over 16 amino acids. V lost 2 bases to trimming and J lost 0 bases, with 10 bases between them. Germline CDR1 SGHTA, CDR2 FQGNSA. DNA of the CDR3: TGTGCCAGCAGCTTAATGGGCGAGCCGAACACCGGGGAGCTGTTTTTT. Translating it yields CASSLMGEPNTGELFF.

The chain is built from TRBV4-3 and TRBJ2-6; D not resolved. The V end was cut by 4 bases, the J end by 0 bases, with 22 bases between. CDR3 length equals 20 residues. Germline lookup yields CDR1 LGHNA and CDR2 YSLEER. CDR3 in DNA: TGCGCCAGCAGCCTGGACCCTCCCGGACGCATAAGCTCTGGGGCCAACGTCCTGACTTTC. Its translation is CASSLDPPGRISSGANVLTF.

The gene calls are TRBV2 and TRBJ1-6; D unresolved. Trimming took off 8 bases at V and 6 bases at J, with 11 bases between the two ends. The CDR3 runs to 13 residues. CDR1 SNHLY and CDR2 FYNNEI come from the germline V gene. The DNA of the CDR3 is TGTGCCAGCTGGGTTGCGGGTAATTCACCCCTCCACTTT. This sequence encodes CASWVAGNSPLHF. The variable domain in full, completed from reference TRBV2 and TRBJ1-6, reads EPEVTQTPSHQVTQMGQEVILRCVPISNHLYFYWYRQILGQKVEFLVSFYNNEISEKSEIFDDQFSVERPDGSNFTLKIRSTKLEDSAMYFCASWVAGNSPLHFGNGTRLTVT.

The V call is TRBV27, the J call TRBJ2-3; possibly TRBD2 for D (6 bases). The germline CDR1 and CDR2 sequences are MNHEY and SMNVEV (reference sequence). There are 18 residues in the CDR3. With 9 bases removed from V and 0 bases from J, the gap between germline ends came to 25 bases. In nucleotides, the CDR3 is TGTGCCAGGCCATCAGTTGTGCAGGGCGGGGTTAGCACAGATACGCAGTATTTT. Translation: CARPSVVQGGVSTDTQYF.

The chain employs TRBV5-4 and TRBJ2-3; 7 positions agree with TRBD2. V lost 4 bases to trimming and J lost 3 bases; unmatched junction nucleotides: 14. The CDR3 has 17 amino acids. Germline loops: CDR1 SGHNT, CDR2 YYREEE (reference sequence). For the CDR3, the DNA is TGTGCCAGCAGCAGGCCTCGGGGCGGGAGCTTAACAGATACGCAGTATTTT. Its protein product is CASSRPRGGSLTDTQYF.

The chain is built from TRBV7-2 and TRBJ2-1, with no clear D. Germline V gives CDR1 SGHTA, CDR2 FQGNSA. The CDR3 consists of 15 residues. The V gene lost 6 bases and the J gene lost 0 bases, with 12 bases spanning the gap. CDR3 sequence (DNA): TGTGCCAGCAGACAAGTTCCCAGCTCCTACAATGAGCAGTTCTTC. Its translation is CASRQVPSSYNEQFF.

The gene calls are TRBV5-1 and TRBJ2-5; maybe TRBD2 (5 bases). CDR1 is SGHRS and CDR2 is YFSETQ in the germline V gene. This CDR3 spans 14 amino acids. The V end lost 1 base, the J end lost 1 base, and 8 bases lay between the germline ends. This CDR3 is CASSLPGSQETQYF. In nucleotides, the CDR3 is TGCGCCAGCAGCTTGCCGGGGAGCCAAGAGACCCAGTACTTC.

About this clone: The sample has other DNA sequences that encode this CDR3 too. The V and J genes are TRBV5-1 and TRBJ1-2; unclear D gene. There are 13 residues in the CDR3. V lost 0 bases, J lost 4 bases, and 7 bases lay in between. Per germline, CDR1 SGHRS and CDR2 YFSETQ. CDR3 protein: CASSLDGTYGYTF. Here the CDR3 DNA reads TGCGCCAGCAGCTTGGACGGAACCTATGGCTACACCTTC.

The V gene is TRBV11-2, the J gene TRBJ2-1; D remains unclear. There are 14 residues in the CDR3. From germline, CDR1 is SGHAT and CDR2 FQNNGV. The germline V and J ends were trimmed by 4 bases and 9 bases, with 16 bases remaining between them. This chain's CDR3 is CASSSPFDPSEQFF. CDR3 coding DNA: TGTGCCAGCAGCTCCCCTTTCGATCCCAGTGAGCAGTTCTTC.

This clone was found once. V and J are TRBV5-8 and TRBJ2-3; possible D gene TRBD2, 6 bases. Germline V gives CDR1 SGHTS, CDR2 YDEGEE. V gave up 1 base and J gave up 2 bases, with 8 bases separating them. This CDR3 spans 14 amino acids. CDR3 in amino acids: CASSLRRDTDTQYF. In DNA, the CDR3 is TGTGCCAGCAGCTTGAGGAGGGACACAGATACGCAGTATTTT.

This rearrangement joins TRBV18 to TRBJ2-7; D is uncertain. CDR3 length equals 13 residues. Looked up from germline, CDR1 is KGHSH and CDR2 is LQKENI. Trimming took off 8 bases at V and 3 bases at J, with 14 bases between the two ends. CDR3 protein: CASPQTWDYEQYF. The DNA of the CDR3 is TGTGCCAGCCCACAGACCTGGGACTACGAGCAGTACTTC.

The chain has TRBV5-1 and TRBJ2-2; TRBD2 matches at 10 bases. Trimming at V came to 0 bases and at J to 5 bases, leaving 7 bases not matched to a gene. Germline V gives CDR1 SGHRS, CDR2 YFSETQ. The CDR3 is 17 residues long. CDR3 amino acids: CASSLGLAGARTGELFF. CDR3 coding DNA: TGCGCCAGCAGCTTGGGTCTAGCGGGAGCCAGAACCGGGGAGCTGTTTTTT.

This clone was counted only a few times. V usage is TRBV7-2 and J usage is TRBJ2-2; D unresolved. The V gene's germline CDR1 is SGHTA and CDR2 FQGNSA. This CDR3 has 12 amino acids. Trimming cost V 11 bases and J 4 bases, with 11 bases left between them. CDR3 protein: CAGGRGTGELFF. CDR3 nucleotide sequence: TGTGCCGGTGGTCGAGGCACCGGGGAGCTGTTTTTT.

The chain is built from TRBV7-2 and TRBJ2-2; 8 bases match TRBD2. Germline V gene data show CDR1 as SGHTA and CDR2 as FQGNSA. This CDR3 is 16 amino acids long. The V gene end was trimmed by 5 bases and the J gene end by 7 bases; junction bases not matched to a gene: 12. In DNA, the CDR3 is TGTGCCAGCAGCCCCCACCAGCGGGAGATTATCGGGGAGCTGTTTTTT. Its protein product is CASSPHQREIIGELFF.

The chain has TRBV7-3 and TRBJ2-7; TRBD2 matches 11 bases. V trimming: 4 bases; J trimming: 3 bases; junction bases outside the gene matches: 8. This CDR3 spans 16 amino acids. Germline assignment: CDR1 SGHTA and CDR2 FQGTGA. The chain's CDR3 is CASSSQGLAEIYEQYF. The CDR3, as DNA: TGTGCCAGCAGCTCCCAGGGACTAGCGGAAATCTACGAGCAGTACTTC.

The genes are TRBV27 and TRBJ1-2, with 11 bases fitting TRBD1. The CDR3 length is 15 residues. The trim removed 5 bases at V and 6 bases at J, leaving 8 bases unmatched. Germline CDR1 reads MNHEY; CDR2 reads SMNVEV (reference sequence). The CDR3 DNA reads TGTGCCAGCAGTCCACGAAAGGGACAGGGGGATGGCTACACCTTC. Amino acids: CASSPRKGQGDGYTF.

This chain connects TRBV30 to TRBJ2-1, with D uncertain. The CDR3 extends over 13 amino acids. Germline V lookup: CDR1 GTSNPN, CDR2 SVGIG (reference sequence). Between the trimmed V and J ends, which lost 0 bases and 5 bases, there was a span of 8 bases. The CDR3 sequence is CAWSVGFNNEQFF. The CDR3 nucleotides are TGTGCCTGGAGTGTGGGCTTTAACAATGAGCAGTTCTTC.